What follows describes a single T cell receptor beta chain. Its antigen is not identified. The CDR3 has 13 amino acids. Trimming left V 2 bases short and J 3 bases short, with 11 bases between. In germline, CDR1 is GTSNPN, CDR2 SVGIG (reference sequence). It was unsorted whole blood that yielded blood RNA, and germline DNA was also extracted. Before any surgery took place, about 3.8 milliliters of peripheral blood were collected. The sample comes from a study of tumor-infiltrating lymphocytes in primary liver carcinoma. About the study: Staging of the tumors gave T1-T3 N0M0, with widths of roughly 4.2 to 11 cm.

Overall study results and limits: With p = 0.039, the top-250-clone fraction in tumors significantly exceeded that in blood.

TCR beta cDNA was prepared out of about 510 ng total RNA by means of a constant-region primer. Sequencing libraries for TCR beta derived from three nested multiplex PCR rounds that used slightly modified ARM-PCR. The study ran its first two PCR rounds for 9 to 10 cycles each, using TRBV1-TRBV30 forward primers and a C-beta reverse primer. TCRdb fed the multiplex PCR reads into MiXCR, producing one record per CDR3 protein. Counted here are about 310,000 distinct CDR3 sequences, less than 75% occurring once; the ten biggest clones make up approximately 9%. This TCR came from a man in his forties or fifties with primary liver carcinoma and hepatitis B virus infection. The sequencing sample was made of peripheral blood. The chain uses TRBV30 and TRBJ2-7; possible D gene TRBD2, 7 bases. CDR3 residues: CAWSTGGNYEQYF. The CDR3, as DNA: TGTGCCTGGAGTACGGGGGGCAACTACGAGCAGTACTTC. The full variable domain, its missing parts supplied by reference TRBV30 and TRBJ2-7, is SQTIHQWPATLVQPVGSPLSLECTVEGTSNPNLYWYRQAAGRGLQLLFYSVGIGQISSEVPQNLSASRPQDRQFILSSKKLLLSDSGFYLCAWSTGGNYEQYFGPGTRLTVT.